The 25 T cell receptor beta chains in this list originate from one sample, sequenced in a study of cytomegalovirus exposure and HLA in healthy donors (TCRdb year 2017). Libraries were constructed by the immunoSEQ multiplex PCR assay. The table comes from immuneACCESS by way of TCRdb, which keeps in-frame sequences with V and J called. Part of the clones is missing from these tables; in studies checked, under half for an unresolved V gene and the rest for unknown reasons. The sample profile shows approximately 270,000 clones; 90% of them were found once. Together, the top ten hold under 0.4% of the sample. Input material: PBMCs. The receptors here all came from a woman in her late teens or twenties in good health and CMV-seronegative.

This chain joins TRBV28 and TRBJ1-1; D possibly corresponds to TRBD1 (5 bases). With 6 bases removed from V and 4 bases from J, the gap between germline ends came to 12 bases. Germline V gene sequence: CDR1 MDHEN, CDR2 SYDVKM. CDR3 size: 13 residues. In DNA, the CDR3 is TGTGCCAGCAGCCCCCGGGGGTCCACTGAAGCTTTCTTT. It is translated as CASSPRGSTEAFF.

The J gene is TRBJ1-4, the V gene TRBV7-2, with a weak D call TRBD1 (6 bases). The CDR3 contains 16 residues. Trimming took off 5 bases at V and 7 bases at J, with 20 bases between the two ends. Germline V gene lookup returns CDR1 SGHTA and CDR2 FQGNSA. CDR3 bases: TGTGCCAGCAGCCAAGGATTGGGGGGGCCGTTTGAAAAACTGTTTTTT. This gives the protein CASSQGLGGPFEKLFF.

This clone occurred once. This chain uses TRBV5-1 with TRBJ1-1, with D perhaps TRBD1 (5 bases). There are 17 residues in the CDR3. Germline-derived CDR1 and CDR2 are SGHRS and YFSETQ. The V end was cut by 5 bases, the J end by 7 bases, with 27 bases between. CDR3 amino acids: CASSWTLGVHAGFEAFF. For the CDR3, the DNA is TGCGCCAGCAGTTGGACGTTAGGGGTACACGCTGGATTTGAAGCTTTCTTT. Supplemented by reference TRBV5-1 and TRBJ1-1, the full variable domain reads KAGVTQTPRYLIKTRGQQVTLSCSPISGHRSVSWYQQTPGQGLQFLFEYFSETQRNKGNFPGRFSGRQFSNSRSEMNVSTLELGDSALYLCASSWTLGVHAGFEAFFGQGTRLTVV.

The V and J genes are TRBV29-1 and TRBJ2-1, with 11 nucleotides matching TRBD1. Germline-derived CDR1 and CDR2 are SQVTM and ANQGSEA. This CDR3 has 18 amino acids. Trimming at V came to 7 bases and at J to 0 bases, leaving 14 bases not matched to a gene. This CDR3 reads CSADATDRGLFSYNEQFF. Written as DNA, the CDR3 is TGCAGCGCCGACGCGACGGACAGGGGGCTATTCTCCTACAATGAGCAGTTCTTC.

V usage is TRBV7-2 and J usage is TRBJ2-2; 10 positions match TRBD2. The V gene's germline CDR1 is SGHTA and CDR2 FQGNSA. Losses at the gene ends were 4 bases for V and 0 bases for J; bases not matched to a gene: 5. CDR3 size: 17 residues. CDR3 protein: CASSWTSGNTNTGELFF. CDR3 nucleotides: TGTGCCAGCAGCTGGACTAGCGGCAACACGAACACCGGGGAGCTGTTTTTT. Variable domain in full (rest from reference TRBV7-2 and TRBJ2-2): GAGVSQSPSNKVTEKGKDVELRCDPISGHTALYWYRQSLGQGLEFLIYFQGNSAPDKSGLPSDRFSAERTGGSVSTLTIQRTQQEDSAVYLCASSWTSGNTNTGELFFGEGSRLTVL.

The V gene is TRBV5-6, the J gene TRBJ2-7, with 11 bases aligning to TRBD2. CDR3 length: 14 amino acids. The germline V gene has CDR1 SGHDT and CDR2 YYEEEE. Trimming removed 7 bases from V and 6 bases from J; junction bases left unmatched: 9. This chain's CDR3 is CASRLAGGLVEQYF. In nucleotides, the CDR3 is TGTGCCAGCCGTTTAGCGGGGGGGCTCGTCGAGCAGTACTTC.

This clone was detected only once. This chain connects TRBV30 to TRBJ1-1; 8 bases match TRBD1. CDR3 length equals 13 residues. Unmatched junction bases numbered 3, after V lost 5 bases and J lost 1 base. Per the germline V gene, CDR1 is GTSNPN and CDR2 is SVGIG (reference sequence). As DNA, the CDR3 is TGTGCCTGGGACAGGGGTGGGAACACTGAAGCTTTCTTT. As protein: CAWDRGGNTEAFF.

The sample holds a few counts of this clone. This chain uses TRBV9 with TRBJ2-7, with D unresolved. Germline CDR1 is SGDLS and CDR2 is YYNGEE. The CDR3 is 16 amino acids. With 4 bases removed from V and 2 bases from J, the gap between germline ends came to 19 bases. CDR3 bases: TGTGCCAGCAGCATTAGCCCCGTGAACTATACCTACGAGCAGTACTTC. Translated, it gives CASSISPVNYTYEQYF.

This clone is a singleton in its sample. The chain carries TRBV19 and TRBJ1-2, with no clear D. In germline, CDR1 is LNHDA, CDR2 SQIVND (reference sequence). Trimming removed 4 bases at V and 4 bases at J, with 13 bases between. This CDR3 is 14 amino acids long. CDR3 bases: TGTGCCAGTAGTACCCGTGAGTCCGGCTATGGCTACACCTTC. This gives the protein CASSTRESGYGYTF.

This clone was recorded only once. The gene calls are TRBV6-5 and TRBJ1-3, with 10 bases fitting TRBD1. Germline V gene data show CDR1 as MNHEY and CDR2 as SVGAGI. The CDR3 covers 16 residues. V trimming: 0 bases; J trimming: 1 base; junction bases outside the gene matches: 0. The CDR3 DNA reads TGTGCCAGCAGTTACTCGGGACAGGGGTCTGGAAACACCATATATTTT. It translates to CASSYSGQGSGNTIYF.

The rearrangement uses TRBV27 and TRBJ1-5; unclear D gene. V lost 4 bases and J 4 bases, leaving 8 bases between the germline ends. This CDR3 has 13 residues. Looked up from germline, CDR1 is MNHEY and CDR2 is SMNVEV (reference sequence). The CDR3 region is CASSSRDNQPQHF. CDR3 in DNA: TGTGCCAGCAGTTCGAGGGATAATCAGCCCCAGCATTTT.

This chain links TRBV4-3 with TRBJ2-1; TRBD2 matches 14 bases. The J segment lost 4 bases and the V segment lost 3 bases, leaving 2 bases of the junction unmatched. The CDR3 loop spans 16 amino acids. CDR1 is LGHNA and CDR2 is YSLEER in the germline V gene. CDR3 in amino acids: CASSQGLAGVYNEQFF. Written as DNA, the CDR3 is TGCGCCAGCAGCCAGGGACTAGCGGGGGTTTACAATGAGCAGTTCTTC.

The chain combines TRBV1 with TRBJ1-2; the table's D call of TRBD1 was not tested on the DNA. TRBV1 corresponds to a pseudogene. The CDR3 totals 19 residues. The CDR3 nucleotides are TGCACCAGCAGCCAAGATCTCCGGGACAGGGGGAATATTTGCTATGGCTACACCTTC. Translated: CTSSQDLRDRGNICYGYTF.

The chain joins TRBV6-7 to TRBJ2-1; a possible D gene is TRBD2 (6 bases). TRBV6-7 is identified as an open reading frame with a role that is uncertain. V was shortened by 6 bases and J by 0 bases, with 21 bases between the two germline ends. This CDR3 is built from 18 residues. CDR3 DNA sequence: TGTGCCAGCAGACGATTCGGCGGGGCCCAAGGCTCCTACAATGAGCAGTTCTTC. Translating gives CASRRFGGAQGSYNEQFF.

The chain is built from TRBV30 and TRBJ2-1; possibly TRBD2 for D (6 bases). CDR1 and CDR2 from the germline V gene are GTSNPN and SVGIG (reference sequence). The CDR3 sequence is 13 residues long. Trimming removed 7 bases at V and 10 bases at J, with 20 bases between. CDR3 in DNA: TGTGCCTTTGCGGGAACAGGTCTGATGGAGCAGTTCTTC. It is translated as CAFAGTGLMEQFF. The full variable domain, rest sourced from reference TRBV30 and TRBJ2-1, is SQTIHQWPATLVQPVGSPLSLECTVEGTSNPNLYWYRQAAGRGLQLLFYSVGIGQISSEVPQNLSASRPQDRQFILSSKKLLLSDSGFYLCAFAGTGLMEQFFGPGTRLTVL.

This clone was detected only once. CDR3 bases: TGTGCCAGCAGTGGCGGACAGCCAAACTATGGCTACACCTTC. Amino acids: CASSGGQPNYGYTF. This chain links TRBV6-1 with TRBJ1-2, with D possibly TRBD1 on 6 matching bases. Trimming pared 4 bases from V and 2 bases from J, leaving 11 bases between. CDR3 length: 14 residues. Germline V gene lookup returns CDR1 MNHNS and CDR2 SASEGT.

V and J are TRBV5-1 and TRBJ1-1; TRBD1 agrees at 7 bases. From germline, CDR1 is SGHRS and CDR2 YFSETQ. V lost 3 bases and J lost 2; bases outside the gene matches: 4. The CDR3 consists of 14 residues. The CDR3 is CASSSDRQNTEAFF. The CDR3 coding sequence is TGCGCCAGCAGCTCGGACAGGCAAAACACTGAAGCTTTCTTT.

The chain recombines TRBV6-1 with TRBJ2-2; D is undetermined. Germline V gene data show CDR1 as MNHNS and CDR2 as SASEGT. V was cut by 6 bases and J by 1 base, with 12 bases left in between. CDR3 length: 15 amino acids. CDR3 residues: CASSPSSGNTGELFF. The CDR3 nucleotides read TGTGCCAGCAGCCCCTCGTCGGGGAACACCGGGGAGCTGTTTTTT.

This chain uses TRBV29-1 with TRBJ1-2; the D is unclear. This CDR3 is built from 12 residues. The germline gives CDR1 SQVTM, CDR2 ANQGSEA. With 7 bases removed from V and 3 bases from J, the gap between germline ends came to 12 bases. CDR3 residues: CSGSVSDYGYTF. The CDR3 DNA is TGCAGCGGATCGGTCTCGGACTATGGCTACACCTTC. The full variable domain, rest sourced from reference TRBV29-1 and TRBJ1-2, is SAVISQKPSRDICQRGTSLTIQCQVDSQVTMMFWYRQQPGQSLTLIATANQGSEATYESGFVIDKFPISRPNLTFSTLTVSNMSPEDSSIYLCSGSVSDYGYTFGSGTRLTVV.

The chain couples TRBV5-4 to TRBJ1-2; D is uncertain. V shed 0 bases and J shed 4 bases, with 16 bases lying between them. Germline V gene data show CDR1 as SGHNT and CDR2 as YYREEE (reference sequence). The CDR3 consists of 16 residues. The CDR3 coding sequence is TGTGCCAGCAGCTTGGGCCGGGTGTCGGGAGGCTATGGCTACACCTTC. Its translation: CASSLGRVSGGYGYTF.

The gene calls are TRBV5-1 and TRBJ2-3; D is perhaps TRBD2 (6 bases). With 3 bases removed from V and 6 bases from J, the gap between germline ends came to 14 bases. Germline V gene lookup returns CDR1 SGHRS and CDR2 YFSETQ. The CDR3 spans 14 residues. In DNA form, the CDR3 reads TGCGCCAGCAGCTCCCCGCGCAGCGGGGATACGCAGTATTTT. Protein sequence: CASSSPRSGDTQYF.

This chain connects TRBV28 to TRBJ2-2; 13 bases agree with TRBD2. V dropped 6 bases and J dropped 7; count of bases not matched to a gene: 17. Germline V gives CDR1 MDHEN, CDR2 SYDVKM. This CDR3 has 19 amino acids. The CDR3 coding sequence is TGTGCCAGCAGGCTACCTAGGGGACTAGCGGGGCGCATGGGCGGGGAGCTGTTTTTT. It codes for CASRLPRGLAGRMGGELFF.

V is TRBV4-3 and J is TRBJ1-1; D call uncertain. The CDR3 extends over 14 amino acids. The ends were cut back, 0 bases at V and 5 bases at J, with 10 bases in the middle. From germline, CDR1 is LGHNA and CDR2 YSLEER. CDR3: CASSQEGGLTEAFF. The CDR3 DNA reads TGCGCCAGCAGCCAAGAGGGAGGGTTGACTGAAGCTTTCTTT.

Only one count was recorded for this clone. The chain recombines TRBV7-3 with TRBJ2-1; tentatively, D is TRBD1 (6 bases). CDR1 is SGHTA, CDR2 FQGTGA, per germline. V shed 8 bases and J shed 11 bases, with 19 bases lying between them. The CDR3 runs 13 residues. Written as DNA, the CDR3 is TGTGCCAGCGGCAACGGTCAGGGGACAAAGCAGTTCTTC. Its translation: CASGNGQGTKQFF.

J is TRBJ2-2 and V is TRBV6-1; D ambiguous. The length of the CDR3 is 15 residues. V was shortened by 6 bases and J by 3 bases, with 14 bases between the two germline ends. CDR1 is MNHNS, CDR2 SASEGT, per germline. CDR3 sequence: CASSESFVDTGELFF. CDR3 bases: TGTGCCAGCAGCGAGTCCTTTGTGGACACCGGGGAGCTGTTTTTT.